These 25 T cell receptor beta chains were sequenced from one sample in a study of blood T cell repertoires in COVID-19. Profiling relied on immunoSEQ multiplex PCR, and the TCRdb table lists in-frame clones only, not all of them. Found here are under 250,000 clones, 81% of them singletons; the top ten hold about 8.9%. What was sequenced was PBMCs or T cells enriched from blood (not recorded which). The origin of the receptors is a woman aged 45-60 years with acute COVID-19.

This chain uses TRBV6-2 or TRBV6-3 with TRBJ2-5, with TRBD2 as a possible D gene (6 bases). V lost 3 bases to trimming and J lost 0 bases, with 20 bases between them. Per the germline V gene, CDR1 is MNHEY and CDR2 is SVGEGT. The CDR3 is 18 amino acids. CDR3 coding DNA: TGTGCCAGCAGTTATCCAGGCACTAGCATGGTGTACCAAGAGACCCAGTACTTC. Protein sequence: CASSYPGTSMVYQETQYF.

CDR3 sequence (DNA): TGTGCCAGCAGCCGCGCCCCAGGACTAAACACTGAAGCTTTCTTT. Translation gives CASSRAPGLNTEAFF. This rearrangement joins TRBV6-5 to TRBJ1-1; D is unclear. V was cut by 6 bases and J by 2 bases, with 16 bases left in between. Germline values: CDR1 MNHEY, CDR2 SVGAGI. This CDR3 region has 15 residues.

The CDR3 bases are TGCGCCAGCAGCTTTACTAGCGATACCTACGAGCAGTACTTC. Translating it yields CASSFTSDTYEQYF. J is TRBJ2-7 and V is TRBV5-1, with TRBD2 matching over 7 bases. The ends lost 2 bases at V and 2 bases at J; junction bases unmatched: 4. The CDR3 has 14 residues. CDR1 and CDR2 (germline): SGHRS, YFSETQ. The entire variable domain, with the rest obtained from reference TRBV5-1 and TRBJ2-7, is as follows: KAGVTQTPRYLIKTRGQQVTLSCSPISGHRSVSWYQQTPGQGLQFLFEYFSETQRNKGNFPGRFSGRQFSNSRSEMNVSTLELGDSALYLCASSFTSDTYEQYFGPGTRLTVT.

The chain is built from TRBV29-1 and TRBJ1-1, with D possibly matching TRBD1 (6 bases). With 7 bases removed from V and 0 bases from J, the gap between germline ends came to 18 bases. The CDR3 is 15 residues long. Germline V gene sequence: CDR1 SQVTM, CDR2 ANQGSEA. As DNA, the CDR3 is TGCAGCGCCCAGGGGACCGAGGCGGTGAACACTGAAGCTTTCTTT. Translated: CSAQGTEAVNTEAFF.

This chain joins TRBV7-9 and TRBJ1-4; D remains ambiguous. This CDR3 region has 14 residues. Germline assignment: CDR1 SEHNR and CDR2 FQNEAQ (reference sequence). Trimming took 5 bases from V and 5 from J, leaving 12 bases between them. The CDR3 DNA follows: TGTGCCAGCAGCCCAGGACGGGAAAATGAAAAACTGTTTTTT. Residues: CASSPGRENEKLFF.

The chain is built from TRBV2 and TRBJ2-5, with no clear D. Germline CDR1 reads SNHLY; CDR2 reads FYNNEI. Deletions cut 5 bases from V and 3 bases from J, with 10 bases between. The CDR3 consists of 13 residues. CDR3 loop: CASSLEQKETQYF. CDR3 DNA sequence: TGTGCCAGCAGTCTGGAACAGAAAGAGACCCAGTACTTC.

This clone has a handful of counts. The J gene is TRBJ1-3, the V gene TRBV7-9; D unresolved. Germline V CDR1 and CDR2: SEHNR, FQNEAQ (reference sequence). V was shortened by 1 base and J by 0 bases, with 7 bases between the two germline ends. The CDR3 length is 15 residues. CDR3 loop: CASSLVAYSGNTIYF. Here the CDR3 DNA reads TGTGCCAGCAGCTTAGTGGCATACTCTGGAAACACCATATATTTT.

CDR3 sequence reads: CASSTGNGETQYF. The CDR3, as DNA: TGTGCCAGCTCGACAGGGAACGGGGAGACCCAGTACTTC. The chain joins TRBV18 to TRBJ2-5; 7 positions agree with TRBD1. The CDR3 totals 13 residues. The trim removed 6 bases at V and 5 bases at J, leaving 6 bases unmatched. Germline lookup yields CDR1 KGHSH and CDR2 LQKENI.

The V and J genes are TRBV28 and TRBJ1-1; 7 positions agree with TRBD1. After removal of 5 bases from V and 1 base from J, the junction contained 10 bases not matched to a gene. Germline CDR1 MDHEN, CDR2 SYDVKM. The CDR3 is 16 residues long. This CDR3 reads CASSQLTGQQNTEAFF. The CDR3 region has the DNA TGTGCCAGCAGTCAACTAACGGGACAGCAGAACACTGAAGCTTTCTTT. Together with reference TRBV28 and TRBJ1-1, the CDR3 gives the full variable domain: DVKVTQSSRYLVKRTGEKVFLECVQDMDHENMFWYRQDPGLGLRLIYFSYDVKMKEKGDIPEGYSVSREKKERFSLILESASTNQTSMYLCASSQLTGQQNTEAFFGQGTRLTVV.

In its sample, this clone was seen a few times. This chain uses TRBV24-1 with TRBJ1-5; the match to TRBD1 covers 10 bases. This CDR3 has 16 residues. V lost 4 bases to trimming and J lost 3 bases; unmatched junction nucleotides: 5. Germline V gives CDR1 KGHDR, CDR2 SFDVKD. CDR3 residues: CATSDRQGAVNQPQHF. The DNA for the CDR3 is TGTGCCACCAGTGACAGACAGGGGGCGGTCAATCAGCCCCAGCATTTT.

This clone has only one observation. The gene calls are TRBV24-1 and TRBJ2-1; D is undetermined. Germline values: CDR1 KGHDR, CDR2 SFDVKD. This CDR3 is built from 15 residues. With 2 bases removed from V and 5 bases from J, the gap between germline ends came to 12 bases. CDR3 in amino acids: CATSDSAVSNNEQFF. As DNA, the CDR3 is TGTGCCACCAGTGATTCGGCGGTCTCGAACAATGAGCAGTTCTTC.

The chain couples TRBV19 to TRBJ2-1; D might be TRBD1 (6 bases). The length of the CDR3 is 15 residues. V lost 4 bases to trimming and J lost 2 bases, with 12 bases between them. Per the germline V gene, CDR1 is LNHDA and CDR2 is SQIVND (reference sequence). CDR3: CASSKTGLTYNEQFF. The CDR3 bases are TGTGCCAGTAGTAAAACAGGGTTAACCTACAATGAGCAGTTCTTC. The variable domain in full, completed from reference TRBV19 and TRBJ2-1, reads DGGITQSPKYLFRKEGQNVTLSCEQNLNHDAMYWYRQDPGQGLRLIYYSQIVNDFQKGDIAEGYSVSREKKESFPLTVTSAQKNPTAFYLCASSKTGLTYNEQFFGPGTRLTVL.

CDR3 residues: CASSYPDRGTFNYGYTF. The CDR3 DNA follows: TGTGCCAGCAGTTACCCCGACAGGGGGACCTTTAACTATGGCTACACCTTC. This sequence joins TRBV6-2 or TRBV6-3 and TRBJ1-2; 9 bases are a match to TRBD1. Losses at the gene ends were 2 bases for V and 1 base for J; bases not matched to a gene: 8. CDR1 MNHEY and CDR2 SVGEGT come from the germline V gene. The CDR3 contains 17 residues.

The V gene is TRBV28, the J gene TRBJ2-5; D may be TRBD1 (5 bases). The CDR3 sequence is 13 residues long. V dropped 7 bases and J dropped 5 bases, with 14 bases sitting between them. The germline V gene has CDR1 MDHEN and CDR2 SYDVKM. In nucleotides, the CDR3 is TGTGCCAGCACCGCAGGGATGCGGGAGACCCAGTACTTC. This codes for CASTAGMRETQYF.

The chain has TRBV6-2 or TRBV6-3 and TRBJ1-1; 8 nucleotides line up with TRBD1. With 0 bases clipped from V and 3 bases from J, the junction kept 0 bases outside the gene matches. The CDR3 has 14 residues. Germline-derived CDR1 and CDR2 are MNHEY and SVGEGT. CDR3 DNA: TGTGCCAGCAGTTACTCGGACAGGGACACTGAAGCTTTCTTT. Its protein product is CASSYSDRDTEAFF.

The V gene is TRBV12-3 or TRBV12-4, the J gene TRBJ2-2; TRBD1 is a possible D gene (5 bases). Trimming removed 2 bases from V and 6 bases from J, with 7 bases in between. The CDR3 length is 13 residues. The chain's CDR3 is CASSLRGPGELFF. CDR3 DNA sequence: TGTGCCAGCAGTTTAAGGGGCCCCGGGGAGCTGTTTTTT.

This sequence joins TRBV3-1 (or the pseudogene TRBV3-2) and TRBJ2-6; TRBD2 matches at 9 bases. The trim removed 8 bases at V and 0 bases at J, leaving 5 bases unmatched. This CDR3 comprises 16 residues. CDR1 and CDR2 from the germline V gene are LGHDT and YNNKEL (reference sequence). The CDR3 here is CASGLAGTSGANVLTF. The CDR3 bases are TGTGCCAGCGGGCTAGCGGGGACCTCTGGGGCCAACGTCCTGACTTTC.

This sequence joins TRBV28 and TRBJ2-3; 9 bases match TRBD2. After removal of 9 bases from V and 2 bases from J, the junction contained 6 bases not matched to a gene. The CDR3 loop spans 14 amino acids. Germline CDR1 reads MDHEN; CDR2 reads SYDVKM. CDR3 loop: CASLGGRATDTQYF. In DNA form, the CDR3 reads TGTGCCAGTCTAGGCGGGAGGGCCACAGATACGCAGTATTTT. The full variable domain, completed using reference TRBV28 and TRBJ2-3, is DVKVTQSSRYLVKRTGEKVFLECVQDMDHENMFWYRQDPGLGLRLIYFSYDVKMKEKGDIPEGYSVSREKKERFSLILESASTNQTSMYLCASLGGRATDTQYFGPGTRLTVL.

This clone was picked up one time. The chain links TRBV29-1 to TRBJ2-7; no definite D call. CDR3 length: 13 amino acids. CDR1 is SQVTM, CDR2 ANQGSEA, per germline. Trimming took off 4 bases at V and 3 bases at J, with 13 bases between the two ends. The CDR3 is CSVATTPYYEQYF. CDR3 nucleotide sequence: TGCAGCGTTGCGACGACACCCTACTACGAGCAGTACTTC.

This clone was seen a single time. The chain recombines TRBV27 with TRBJ2-6; D gene unclear. Between the trimmed V and J ends, which lost 3 bases and 0 bases, there was a span of 6 bases. Germline V CDR1 and CDR2: MNHEY, SMNVEV (reference sequence). The CDR3 is made up of 15 amino acids. The CDR3, as DNA: TGTGCCAGCAGTTTTGGTAGCTCTGGGGCCAACGTCCTGACTTTC. Translated, it gives CASSFGSSGANVLTF. Full variable domain (missing parts from reference TRBV27 and TRBJ2-6): EAQVTQNPRYLITVTGKKLTVTCSQNMNHEYMSWYRQDPGLGLRQIYYSMNVEVTDKGDVPEGYKVSRKEKRNFPLILESPSPNQTSLYFCASSFGSSGANVLTFGAGSRLTVL.

The chain is built from TRBV6-5 and TRBJ2-7; TRBD1 matches 9 bases. CDR1 is MNHEY, CDR2 SVGAGI, per germline. The CDR3 length is 15 residues. V lost 0 bases and J lost 4; bases outside the gene matches: 4. CDR3 sequence reads: CASSYSRDRVYEQYF. DNA for the CDR3: TGTGCCAGCAGTTACTCGCGGGACAGGGTATACGAGCAGTACTTC.

This chain uses TRBV6-5 with TRBJ1-6; the D gene is possibly TRBD1 (5 bases). CDR1 is MNHEY and CDR2 is SVGAGI in the germline V gene. CDR3 length equals 14 residues. V shed 6 bases and J shed 7 bases, with 13 bases lying between them. CDR3 sequence reads: CASSSAGNNSPLHF. CDR3 DNA sequence: TGTGCCAGCAGCTCTGCAGGGAACAATTCACCCCTCCACTTT.

The chain has TRBV10-3 and TRBJ2-7; D perhaps matches TRBD2 (5 bases). CDR3 size: 15 residues. The germline CDR1 and CDR2 sequences are ENHRY and SYGVKD. The V gene lost 2 bases and the J gene lost 6 bases, with 17 bases spanning the gap. CDR3 protein: CAISERTGIYSEQYF. CDR3 in DNA: TGTGCCATCAGTGAGCGGACCGGGATTTACTCCGAGCAGTACTTC.

This chain links TRBV14 with TRBJ2-2, with TRBD1 matching 9 bases. The germline V gene encodes CDR1 SGHDN and CDR2 FVKESK. V lost 4 bases and J lost 4; bases outside the gene matches: 1. CDR3 size: 14 residues. The CDR3 bases are TGTGCCAGCAGCCGACAGGGGGTCACCGGGGAGCTGTTTTTT. It codes for CASSRQGVTGELFF.

This chain connects TRBV6-5 to TRBJ2-7, with TRBD1 as a possible D gene (6 bases). With 4 bases removed from V and 1 base from J, the gap between germline ends came to 17 bases. CDR3 length equals 16 residues. Germline V lookup: CDR1 MNHEY, CDR2 SVGAGI. CDR3 in DNA: TGTGCCAGCAGTTTCTTCGGCCAGGGGTCGTCCTACGAGCAGTACTTC. Its translation is CASSFFGQGSSYEQYF.